This T cell receptor (beta chain) was retrieved from a study of T cells in Graves' hyperthyroidism and ophthalmopathy. Study conclusions and caveats: Most thyroid clonotypes expanded above 0.001 appeared in blood too.

For this clonotype: Its target is unknown. A much larger clone differs from this one at a single base, so this may be a read error.

Germline CDR1 and CDR2: SNHLY and FYNNEI. The CDR3 is 14 amino acids. TCR beta CDR3 sequences were amplified from RNA transcripts. First-round RT-PCR with HTBI primers amplified the TCR CDR3 region. TCRdb reanalysed the multiplex PCR reads using MiXCR and keeps one entry per CDR3 protein. The repertoire holds some 420,000 distinct CDR3 sequences, roughly 13% seen once, with about 4.9% in the top ten. The source is a woman aged 18-29 years with Graves' hyperthyroidism. Input material: blood. The rearrangement uses TRBV2 and TRBJ1-1, with no clear D. The CDR3 loop reads CVSSEREMNTEAFF. In DNA, the CDR3 is TGTGTCAGCAGTGAAAGAGAAATGAACACTGAAGCTTTCTTT. Full variable domain (outside the CDR3, taken from reference TRBV2 and TRBJ1-1): EPEVTQTPSHQVTQMGQEVILRCVPISNHLYFYWYRQILGQKVEFLVSFYNNEISEKSEIFDDQFSVERPDGSNFTLKIRSTKLEDSAMYFCVSSEREMNTEAFFGQGTRLTVV.